These 30 T cell receptor beta chains originate from one sample sequenced in a study of human T cells and chemical hapten exposure (dated by TCRdb to the early 2020s). What this sample's time point label stands for: pre-sensitization, week 0. This specimen's treatment or condition label, interpreted: therapeutic diphenylcyclopropenone sensitization with weekly scalp DPC. The method behind the library was RACE. The reads were generated on a NextSeq 500. The public reads were reanalyzed by TCRdb: fastp trimming at Q25, MiXCR alignment, in-frame beta chains only. Merged by CDR3 protein, the rows form single entries marked with the most common genes and DNA. Across this sample there are tens of thousands of distinct CDR3 sequences, with 8% to 10% seen only once. 3.6% of the sample goes to the ten largest clones. Sequencing was performed on whole blood, taken in connection with sensitization to the hapten diphenylcyclopropenone (DPC). The receptors derive from a woman aged 35 to 49 with alopecia areata. Some clones in this sample may be carry-over from other donors' samples.

This clonotype came up a few times. The rearrangement joins TRBV12-3 or TRBV12-4 to TRBJ2-1; D call uncertain. V lost 3 bases, J lost 7 bases, and 10 bases lay in between. The CDR3 runs to 13 residues. The CDR3 nucleotides read TGTGCCAGCAGTTTTGGGCTAGAAAATGAGCAGTTCTTC. It is translated as CASSFGLENEQFF.

In this sample, this clonotype turned up many times. The chain employs TRBV7-2 and TRBJ2-3; the D call may be TRBD1 or TRBD2 (6 bases each). Germline V gene lookup returns CDR1 SGHTA and CDR2 FQGNSA. This CDR3 has 17 residues. Between the trimmed V and J ends, which lost 2 bases and 2 bases, there was a span of 17 bases. CDR3 amino acids: CASSLITGARVTDTQYF. The CDR3 DNA follows: TGTGCCAGCAGCTTAATTACGGGGGCGCGGGTCACAGATACGCAGTATTTT.

The chain uses TRBV11-2 and TRBJ2-3, with D maybe TRBD2 (6 bases). The V gene lost 8 bases and the J gene lost 3 bases, with 15 bases spanning the gap. Germline-derived CDR1 and CDR2 are SGHAT and FQNNGV. CDR3 size: 14 residues. CDR3 region: CASGAGLRTDTQYF. CDR3 coding DNA: TGTGCCAGCGGGGCGGGGTTGAGGACAGATACGCAGTATTTT.

This clonotype was seen repeatedly, ten times or more. The chain links TRBV3-1 to TRBJ1-5; weak D call: TRBD1 (6 bases). CDR1 and CDR2 from the germline V gene are LGHDT and YNNKEL (reference sequence). The CDR3 spans 16 residues. V was shortened by 5 bases and J by 3 bases, with 17 bases between the two germline ends. The CDR3 nucleotides are TGTGCCAGCAGCGCCGGACAGTTCACCGTCAATCAGCCCCAGCATTTT. Encoded protein: CASSAGQFTVNQPQHF.

In its sample, this clonotype was seen a few times. The chain has TRBV18 and TRBJ2-4; D not certain. Trimming removed 1 base from V and 6 bases from J, with 10 bases in between. CDR3 length: 14 residues. Germline V gene lookup returns CDR1 KGHSH and CDR2 LQKENI. The CDR3 spells CASSPRVNTNIQYF. The CDR3 DNA sequence: TGTGCCAGCTCACCACGAGTTAATACAAACATTCAGTACTTC.

Many counts were recorded for this clonotype. The chain is built from TRBV11-2 and TRBJ1-2, with TRBD1 as a possible D gene (5 bases). CDR1 is SGHAT, CDR2 FQNNGV, per germline. Trimming took off 5 bases at V and 0 bases at J, with 19 bases between the two ends. CDR3 size: 17 residues. The CDR3 DNA reads as TGTGCCAGCAGCAAAACAAGACAGAATGCAGCTAACTATGGCTACACCTTC. This sequence encodes CASSKTRQNAANYGYTF.

This clonotype was counted many times. The CDR3 sequence: CASSRFMSASSYEQYF. As DNA, the CDR3 is TGTGCCAGCAGCCGCTTTATGAGCGCTAGCTCCTACGAGCAGTACTTC. V and J are TRBV6-5 and TRBJ2-7; D not resolved. The CDR3 totals 16 residues. Per germline, CDR1 MNHEY and CDR2 SVGAGI. V was clipped by 6 bases and J by 0 bases, with 18 bases between them.

This clonotype was counted a few times. The CDR3 DNA is TGTGCCAGCAGTTCTATCGAGGTCGCTTTCTTT. This encodes CASSSIEVAFF. The chain is built from TRBV28 and TRBJ1-1; no clear D gene. The germline CDR1 and CDR2 sequences are MDHEN and SYDVKM. CDR3 size: 11 residues. V was pared by 4 bases and J by 11 bases, with 11 bases between.

This sequence joins TRBV20-1 and TRBJ2-2; D gene uncertain. V lost 1 base to trimming and J lost 2 bases, with 5 bases between them. CDR1 is DFQATT and CDR2 is SNEGSKA in the germline V gene (reference sequence). This CDR3 spans 13 amino acids. The CDR3 DNA follows: TGCAGTGCTAGAGGACCAAACACCGGGGAGCTGTTTTTT. It codes for CSARGPNTGELFF.

The chain carries TRBV9 and TRBJ2-4; a weak D match, TRBD2 (6 bases). There are 13 residues in the CDR3. V lost 0 bases to trimming and J lost 11 bases, with 12 bases between them. Germline V gene data show CDR1 as SGDLS and CDR2 as YYNGEE. Here the CDR3 reads CASSVVPGEVQYF. Written as DNA, the CDR3 is TGTGCCAGCAGCGTAGTCCCGGGGGAGGTTCAGTACTTC.

This clonotype was counted a few times. The V and J genes are TRBV6-1 and TRBJ1-2, with TRBD1 identical over 8 bases. V trimming: 6 bases; J trimming: 4 bases; junction bases outside the gene matches: 4. CDR3 length equals 13 residues. Per germline, CDR1 MNHNS and CDR2 SASEGT. The CDR3 DNA reads as TGTGCCAGCAGCCAGGACAGGGCCTATGGCTACACCTTC. It codes for CASSQDRAYGYTF.

This chain joins TRBV6-5 and TRBJ1-1; 8 bases are a match to TRBD1. Germline V CDR1 and CDR2: MNHEY, SVGAGI. The trim removed 11 bases at V and 6 bases at J, leaving 8 bases unmatched. This CDR3 has 12 residues. For the CDR3, the DNA is TGTGCCTCACGTCAGGGGGCCGCTGAAGCTTTCTTT. Translated, it gives CASRQGAAEAFF.

This clonotype has ten or more counts. V is TRBV5-1 and J is TRBJ2-3; 7 positions match TRBD2. The trim removed 1 base at V and 4 bases at J, leaving 9 bases unmatched. Germline V lookup: CDR1 SGHRS, CDR2 YFSETQ. This CDR3 has 16 residues. For the CDR3, the DNA is TGCGCCAGCAGCTTGCAGACTAGCCCAGGCTCAGATACGCAGTATTTT. Residues: CASSLQTSPGSDTQYF.

The chain combines TRBV30 with TRBJ2-6, with D uncertain. This CDR3 has 15 amino acids. Between the trimmed V and J ends, which lost 3 bases and 1 base, there was a span of 10 bases. Germline CDR1 GTSNPN, CDR2 SVGIG (reference sequence). The CDR3, as DNA: TGTGCCTGGAGACTCCGAGAATCTGGGGCCAACGTCCTGACTTTC. Amino acids: CAWRLRESGANVLTF.

This clonotype has only a few counts. J is TRBJ1-1 and V is TRBV9; the D is unclear. From germline, CDR1 is SGDLS and CDR2 YYNGEE. The CDR3 has 14 residues. V lost 4 bases and J 4 bases, leaving 14 bases between the germline ends. The CDR3 protein is CASSPIPGITEAFF. CDR3 DNA: TGTGCCAGCAGCCCCATACCGGGGATCACTGAAGCTTTCTTT.

The V call is TRBV20-1, the J call TRBJ1-2; TRBD1 is a possible D gene (5 bases). The CDR3 length is 16 residues. V was shortened by 2 bases and J by 4 bases, with 20 bases between the two germline ends. Germline loops: CDR1 DFQATT, CDR2 SNEGSKA (reference sequence). The CDR3 DNA follows: TGCAGTGCTAGAACGAACCCCGGGGGAGATGCCTATGGCTACACCTTC. Residues: CSARTNPGGDAYGYTF.

This clonotype was found many times. This chain uses TRBV28 with TRBJ1-2, with TRBD1 matching over 7 bases. CDR3 length: 15 residues. Germline CDR1 is MDHEN and CDR2 is SYDVKM. The ends lost 6 bases at V and 4 bases at J; junction bases unmatched: 11. In DNA, the CDR3 is TGTGCCAGCAGCATCCCAGGGGAGGGGGCCTATGGCTACACCTTC. The encoded protein is CASSIPGEGAYGYTF.

This clonotype was counted between two and nine times. The J gene is TRBJ1-1, the V gene TRBV10-3; a weak D match, TRBD1 (6 bases). V dropped 5 bases and J dropped 6 bases, with 13 bases sitting between them. The CDR3 is 13 amino acids. Looked up from germline, CDR1 is ENHRY and CDR2 is SYGVKD. The CDR3 region is CAISIQGGAEAFF. The DNA of the CDR3 is TGTGCCATCAGTATACAGGGAGGGGCTGAAGCTTTCTTT.

This clonotype was detected only a few times. The chain carries TRBV19 and TRBJ1-1, with 8 bases identical to TRBD1. Trimming took 8 bases from V and 0 from J; bases not matched to a gene: 2. The CDR3 extends over 13 amino acids. Per the germline V gene, CDR1 is LNHDA and CDR2 is SQIVND (reference sequence). The CDR3 here is CASGQGMNTEAFF. CDR3 nucleotides: TGTGCCAGTGGACAGGGAATGAACACTGAAGCTTTCTTT.

CDR3 nucleotide sequence: TGTGCCAGCAGCTTGGGTCGTCGGACAGAAAATGGCTACACCTTC. Translation: CASSLGRRTENGYTF. This rearrangement joins TRBV5-6 to TRBJ1-2; perhaps TRBD1 as D (6 bases). Germline lookup yields CDR1 SGHDT and CDR2 YYEEEE. Trimming shortened V by 0 bases and J by 6 bases, and 15 bases separated the two germline ends. The CDR3 contains 15 residues.

This clonotype showed up many times. The chain recombines TRBV4-3 with TRBJ1-5; D might be TRBD1 (6 bases). Germline CDR1 is LGHNA and CDR2 is YSLEER. The V gene lost 0 bases and the J gene lost 10 bases, with 16 bases spanning the gap. CDR3 length: 15 amino acids. Here the CDR3 reads CASSQDYRVVRPQHF. The CDR3 nucleotides are TGCGCCAGCAGCCAAGATTACAGGGTAGTAAGACCCCAGCATTTT.

The chain is built from TRBV5-6 and TRBJ1-2, with D maybe TRBD1 (6 bases). Germline lookup yields CDR1 SGHDT and CDR2 YYEEEE. This CDR3 region has 14 residues. V was shortened by 3 bases and J by 4 bases, with 13 bases between the two germline ends. CDR3 sequence reads: CASSYGEGGYGYTF. For the CDR3, the DNA is TGTGCCAGCAGCTACGGGGAAGGGGGCTATGGCTACACCTTC.

This clonotype was counted between two and nine times. J is TRBJ1-2 and V is TRBV6-5; 8 positions match TRBD1. J was trimmed by 6 bases and V by 6 bases; bases with no gene match: 12. There are 15 residues in the CDR3. Germline values: CDR1 MNHEY, CDR2 SVGAGI. CDR3 in amino acids: CASRSHSGGFDGYTF. The DNA for the CDR3 is TGTGCCAGCAGAAGTCATTCAGGGGGCTTTGATGGCTACACCTTC.

This clonotype was found many times. The rearrangement uses TRBV7-9 and TRBJ2-7, with D unclear. Trimming pared 2 bases from V and 5 bases from J, leaving 7 bases between. CDR3 length: 12 residues. Germline loops: CDR1 SEHNR, CDR2 FQNEAQ (reference sequence). The CDR3 loop is CASSLSGDEQYF. The CDR3 nucleotides read TGTGCCAGCAGCTTAAGTGGGGACGAGCAGTACTTC.

This clonotype came up a few times. This chain links TRBV10-3 with TRBJ1-1; D is uncertain. V lost 0 bases, J lost 7 bases, and 9 bases lay in between. The CDR3 has 13 residues. CDR1 ENHRY and CDR2 SYGVKD come from the germline V gene. The CDR3 here is CAISESRQNEAFF. The CDR3 coding sequence is TGTGCCATCAGTGAGTCGCGGCAGAATGAAGCTTTCTTT.

This clonotype was detected ten times or more. The chain uses TRBV7-9 and TRBJ2-1, with 10 bases matching TRBD2. This CDR3 contains 15 residues. V shed 4 bases and J 6 bases; nucleotides not matched to a gene: 6. Germline CDR1 SEHNR, CDR2 FQNEAQ (reference sequence). As DNA, the CDR3 is TGTGCCAGCAGCTCTCTAGCGGGGGAGCCCAATGAGCAGTTCTTC. Translated: CASSSLAGEPNEQFF.

The V and J genes are TRBV19 and TRBJ1-5, with TRBD1 as a possible D gene (5 bases). The V and J ends lost 2 bases and 5 bases respectively, with 10 bases between them. The CDR3 sequence is 14 residues long. The germline V gene encodes CDR1 LNHDA and CDR2 SQIVND (reference sequence). CDR3 sequence (DNA): TGTGCCAGTAGTATACGGGACCTCGATCAGCCCCAGCATTTT. This gives the protein CASSIRDLDQPQHF.

The chain employs TRBV19 and TRBJ1-6; D uncertain. Per the germline V gene, CDR1 is LNHDA and CDR2 is SQIVND (reference sequence). Trimming took off 6 bases at V and 3 bases at J, with 12 bases between the two ends. The CDR3 is made up of 15 amino acids. For the CDR3, the DNA is TGTGCCAGTAGCACGGAGGGCAGCTATAATTCACCCCTCCACTTT. Translated: CASSTEGSYNSPLHF.

This clonotype came up a few times. The V and J genes are TRBV14 and TRBJ1-4; the D is unclear. The CDR3 spans 13 residues. Germline V gives CDR1 SGHDN, CDR2 FVKESK. V shed 1 base and J shed 10 bases, with 10 bases lying between them. CDR3 bases: TGTGCCAGCAGCCAAGTCCTTTCTGGAAAACTGTTTTTT. The encoded protein is CASSQVLSGKLFF.

The table lists this clonotype with many counts. The chain is built from TRBV5-1 and TRBJ1-1; no clear D. Germline values: CDR1 SGHRS, CDR2 YFSETQ. This CDR3 contains 14 residues. V was clipped by 1 base and J by 5 bases, with 12 bases between them. The CDR3: CASSLNPGKTEAFF. CDR3 sequence (DNA): TGCGCCAGCAGCTTGAACCCAGGTAAGACTGAAGCTTTCTTT.